In this sample, the clone carrying this T cell receptor (beta chain) turned up many times. Its target is not known. Genomic DNA was employed as the template in profiling TCR beta VDJ and CDR3. TCRdb reprocessed the reads via MiXCR and lists one record per CDR3 protein. The sample has roughly 190,000 distinct CDR3 sequences, roughly half seen once. The source of the sample is a study of CD8+CD57+ T cells in acquired aplastic anemia. About the study: Quantities of DNA derived from sorted CD4+ and CD8+ cells averaged about 3.2 ug. The average read count for CD4+ cells in healthy donors was about 9.9 million. Study findings and constraints: Roughly 28 was the count of CD8+ CDR3 sequences that patients shared with controls. Significant differences in CD8+ Simpson's diversity were not observed between patients and controls.

The CDR3 spans 13 residues. Trimming cost V 3 bases and J 5 bases, with 7 bases left between them. This clonotype was sampled from a human donor in good health, serving as a control. Sequencing used sorted CD4+, CD8+, or CD8+CD57+ T cells (not recorded which) from PBMCs. The chain uses TRBV12-3 or TRBV12-4 and TRBJ1-4, with D possibly TRBD1 on 5 matching bases. The DNA for the CDR3 is TGTGCCAGCAGTTTCCGGGGCAATGAAAAACTGTTTTTT. Protein product: CASSFRGNEKLFF.